Below, one TCR beta chain is given with its context. Here immunoSEQ multiplex PCR was the method, and the copy in TCRdb shows in-frame clones only, minus some. Here the sample spans some 150,000 clones, over 90% being singletons. This sample stems from a study of control samples from healthy donors and cancer patients. V lost 5 bases, J lost 7 bases, and 5 bases stayed unmatched. The length of the CDR3 is 13 residues. Germline V gives CDR1 LGHDT, CDR2 YNNKEL (reference sequence). This clonotype was sampled from a middle-aged man in good health. This rearrangement joins TRBV3-1 (or the pseudogene TRBV3-2) to TRBJ1-5; 7 bases fit TRBD1. Sequenced sample: blood. CDR3 DNA: TGTGCCAGCAGCTGGGTAGGGGGCCAGCCCCAGCATTTT. Translation gives CASSWVGGQPQHF.